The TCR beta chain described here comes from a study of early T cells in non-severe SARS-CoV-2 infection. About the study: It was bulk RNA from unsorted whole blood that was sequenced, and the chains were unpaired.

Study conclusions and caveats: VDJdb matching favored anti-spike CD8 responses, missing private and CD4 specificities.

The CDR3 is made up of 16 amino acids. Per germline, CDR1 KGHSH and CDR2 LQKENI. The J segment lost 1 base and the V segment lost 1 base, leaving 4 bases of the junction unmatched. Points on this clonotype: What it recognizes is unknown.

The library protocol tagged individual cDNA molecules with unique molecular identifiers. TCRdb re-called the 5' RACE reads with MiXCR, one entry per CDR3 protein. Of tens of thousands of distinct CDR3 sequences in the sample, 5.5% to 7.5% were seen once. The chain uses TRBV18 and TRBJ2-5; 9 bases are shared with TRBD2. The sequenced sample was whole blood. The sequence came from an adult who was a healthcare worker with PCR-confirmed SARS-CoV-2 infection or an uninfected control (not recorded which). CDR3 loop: CASSPRLTSGQETQYF. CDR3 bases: TGTGCCAGCTCACCACGCCTGACTAGCGGCCAAGAGACCCAGTACTTC.